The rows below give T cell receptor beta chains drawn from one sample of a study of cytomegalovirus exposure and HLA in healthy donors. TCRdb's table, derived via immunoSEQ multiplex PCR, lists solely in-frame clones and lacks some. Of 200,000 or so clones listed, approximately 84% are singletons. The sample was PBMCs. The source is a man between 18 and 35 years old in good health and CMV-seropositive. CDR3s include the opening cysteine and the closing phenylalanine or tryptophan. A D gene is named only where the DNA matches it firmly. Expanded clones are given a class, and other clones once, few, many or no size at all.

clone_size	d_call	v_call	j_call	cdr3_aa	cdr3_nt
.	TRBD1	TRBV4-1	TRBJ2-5	CASSHGQGVVETQYF	TGCGCCAGCAGCCACGGACAGGGGGTGGTAGAGACCCAGTACTTC
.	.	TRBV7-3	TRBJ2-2	CASSSQGGTGELFF	TGTGCCAGCAGCAGCCAAGGCGGCACCGGGGAGCTGTTTTTT
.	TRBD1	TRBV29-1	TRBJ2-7	CSVRDRAYEQYF	TGCAGCGTCCGGGACAGGGCCTACGAGCAGTACTTC
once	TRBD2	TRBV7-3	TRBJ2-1	CASSLNLAGAGNEQFF	TGTGCCAGCAGCCTCAACCTAGCGGGAGCGGGGAATGAGCAGTTCTTC
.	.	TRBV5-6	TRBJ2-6	CASSERDSGANVLTF	TGTGCCAGCAGCGAACGGGACTCTGGGGCCAACGTCCTGACTTTC
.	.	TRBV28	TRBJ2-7	CASSLGWGVGDEQYF	TGTGCCAGCAGTTTAGGATGGGGAGTTGGCGACGAGCAGTACTTC
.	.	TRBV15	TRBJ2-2	CATSIGLNTGELFF	TGTGCCACCAGCATCGGACTTAACACCGGGGAGCTGTTTTTT
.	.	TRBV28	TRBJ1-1	CASSFYSLNTEAFF	TGTGCCAGCAGTTTCTACAGCCTTAACACTGAAGCTTTCTTT
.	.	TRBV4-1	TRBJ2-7	CASSQPPGDGISYEQYF	TGCGCCAGCAGCCAGCCGCCCGGGGATGGGATCTCCTACGAGCAGTACTTC
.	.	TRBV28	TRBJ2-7	CATCPRGLYEQYF	TGTGCCACCTGCCCCAGGGGCCTCTACGAGCAGTACTTC
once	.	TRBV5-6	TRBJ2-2	CASSPPGARGAGELFF	TGTGCCAGCAGCCCCCCCGGAGCCCGCGGGGCCGGGGAGCTGTTTTTT
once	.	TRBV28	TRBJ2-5	CASSFPPTQYF	TGTGCCAGCAGTTTTCCCCCAACCCAGTACTTC
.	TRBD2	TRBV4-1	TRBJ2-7	CASSQVASGPLEQYF	TGCGCCAGCAGCCAGGTGGCTAGCGGACCTTTGGAGCAGTACTTC
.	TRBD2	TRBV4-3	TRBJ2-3	CASSPRMGGWVAGGVDTQYF	TGCGCCAGCAGCCCAAGGATGGGGGGATGGGTAGCGGGAGGAGTGGATACGCAGTATTTT
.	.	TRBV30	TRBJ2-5	CAWIKGETQYF	TGTGCCTGGATTAAGGGGGAGACCCAGTACTTC
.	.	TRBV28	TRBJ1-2	CASSLPSRGGADGYTF	TGTGCCAGCAGTCTACCTTCGAGGGGGGGGGCCGATGGCTACACCTTC
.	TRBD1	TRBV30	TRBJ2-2	CASEGQGKGGELFF	TGTGCCTCGGAGGGACAGGGGAAGGGCGGGGAGCTGTTTTTT
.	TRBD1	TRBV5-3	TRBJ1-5	CARSLVGTGGELGNQPQHF	TGTGCCAGAAGCTTGGTAGGGACAGGGGGCGAATTGGGCAATCAGCCCCAGCATTTT
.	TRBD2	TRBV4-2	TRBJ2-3	CASSQERVASGRADTQYF	TGTGCCAGCAGCCAAGAGCGGGTGGCTAGCGGGAGGGCAGATACGCAGTATTTT
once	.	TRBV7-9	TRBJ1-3	CASSPPLTRVGNTIYF	TGTGCCAGCAGCCCACCCCTGACTAGGGTTGGAAACACCATATATTTT
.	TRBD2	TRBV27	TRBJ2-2	CASSSQMERERNTGELFF	TGTGCCAGCAGTTCCCAGATGGAGCGGGAGAGGAACACCGGGGAGCTGTTTTTT
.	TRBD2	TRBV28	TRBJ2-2	CASSIAGVGTGELFF	TGTGCCAGCAGTATAGCGGGAGTGGGTACCGGGGAGCTGTTTTTT
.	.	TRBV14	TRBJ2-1	CASSRGLGTFHNEQFF	TGTGCCAGCAGCAGGGGACTCGGGACCTTTCACAATGAGCAGTTCTTC
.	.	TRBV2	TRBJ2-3	CASSGGSDTQYF	TGTGCCAGCAGTGGAGGTAGCGATACGCAGTATTTT
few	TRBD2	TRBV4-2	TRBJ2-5	CASSHRLAGGGETQYF	TGTGCCAGCAGCCACCGACTAGCGGGAGGTGGAGAGACCCAGTACTTC
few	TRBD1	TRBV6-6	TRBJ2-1	CASSTRTGHYNEQFF	TGTGCCAGCAGTACTCGGACAGGCCACTACAATGAGCAGTTCTTC
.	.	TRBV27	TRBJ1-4	CASSRRTVFRPATNEKLFF	TGTGCCAGCAGTCGTCGGACAGTGTTTAGGCCCGCAACTAATGAAAAACTGTTTTTT
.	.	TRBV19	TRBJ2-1	CASSIESKGGRNEQFF	TGTGCCAGTAGTATAGAGAGCAAAGGAGGGAGGAATGAGCAGTTCTTC
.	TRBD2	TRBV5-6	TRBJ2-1	CASSYGLAGGNEQFF	TGTGCCAGCAGCTATGGACTAGCGGGAGGGAATGAACAGTTCTTC
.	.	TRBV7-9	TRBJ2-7	CASSAPDRLRPYEQYF	TGTGCCAGCAGCGCCCCCGACAGGCTGAGACCCTACGAGCAGTACTTC
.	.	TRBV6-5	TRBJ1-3	CASRKDSRSGNTIYF	TGTGCCAGCAGAAAGGACAGCCGATCTGGAAACACCATATATTTT
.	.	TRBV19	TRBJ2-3	CASSIGAEADTQYF	TGTGCCAGTAGTATAGGGGCGGAGGCGGATACGCAGTATTTT
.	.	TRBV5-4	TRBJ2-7	CASSSNRDWGLGEQYF	TGTGCCAGCAGTTCTAACCGGGACTGGGGACTCGGCGAGCAGTACTTC
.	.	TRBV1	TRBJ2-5	CTSSQESAGGPVETQYF	TGCACCAGCAGCCAAGAATCGGCGGGAGGGCCGGTAGAGACCCAGTACTTC
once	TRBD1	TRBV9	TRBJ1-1	CASSVELEGAGEAFF	TGTGCCAGCAGCGTAGAATTGGAGGGGGCGGGTGAAGCTTTCTTT
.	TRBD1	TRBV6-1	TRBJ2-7	CASSDLGTGYYEQYF	TGTGCCAGCAGTGACTTAGGGACAGGGTACTACGAGCAGTACTTC